These T cell receptor beta chains were read from a single sample in a study of T cell changes during pregnancy in multiple sclerosis. This table comes from immunoSEQ multiplex PCR, and its TCRdb copy is limited to in-frame clones, with some not included. This table holds tens of thousands of clones, about 90% found once. Material: CD4+ T cells from peripheral blood mononuclear cells, obtained after pregnancy. The receptors originated from a female donor in good health, enrolled as a control in a pregnancy study. Each CDR3 is given with its conserved first and last residue. Fields, in order: V gene, J gene, CDR3 length, CDR3 protein.

>TRBV5-1|TRBJ2-1|16
CASSLGPGQGTNEQFF
>TRBV19|TRBJ2-5|14
CASSLLGGGETQYF
>TRBV5-4|TRBJ2-5|16
CASSLVDRGTGVTQYF
>TRBV19|TRBJ1-5|15
CASSMAGKEGQPQHF
>TRBV2|TRBJ2-1|15
CASSFPGTSSNEQFF
>TRBV10-3|TRBJ1-1|15
CAISEPSGLVAEAFF
>TRBV6-1|TRBJ1-1|15
CASRLEGQPNTEAFF
>TRBV6-5|TRBJ2-5|14
CASSPQGAGETQYF
>TRBV5-1|TRBJ2-5|15
CASTGGRVNAETQYF
>TRBV9|TRBJ2-1|16
CASSVPGLAGYNEQFF
>TRBV6-5|TRBJ1-5|14
CASSASRSDQPQHF
>TRBV7-2|TRBJ2-1|17
CASSLLVDSGSYNEQFF
>TRBV7-2|TRBJ1-2|13
CASSPGQNYGYTF
>TRBV5-1|TRBJ2-2|17
CASSTRYRAPDTGELFF
>TRBV2|TRBJ1-5|15
CASSWGQGRNQPQHF
>TRBV18|TRBJ1-1|17
CASSPLLPGGTNTEAFF
>TRBV5-4|TRBJ1-6|12
CASSLPGKPLHF
>TRBV11-2|TRBJ1-6|14
CASSLDRRPGPLHF
>TRBV5-6|TRBJ2-1|18
CASSLETSGILGFNEQFF
>TRBV19|TRBJ1-5|16
CASNTGHGPLFQPQHF
>TRBV19|TRBJ1-1|14
CASSPGTGGTEAFF
>TRBV11-2|TRBJ2-1|12
CASSFQTSEQFF
>TRBV11-3|TRBJ2-5|16
CASSIYSGGAAETQYF
>TRBV6-5|TRBJ1-3|14
CASSLILGGNTIYF
>TRBV29-1|TRBJ1-2|14
CSVGRDSPNYGYTF